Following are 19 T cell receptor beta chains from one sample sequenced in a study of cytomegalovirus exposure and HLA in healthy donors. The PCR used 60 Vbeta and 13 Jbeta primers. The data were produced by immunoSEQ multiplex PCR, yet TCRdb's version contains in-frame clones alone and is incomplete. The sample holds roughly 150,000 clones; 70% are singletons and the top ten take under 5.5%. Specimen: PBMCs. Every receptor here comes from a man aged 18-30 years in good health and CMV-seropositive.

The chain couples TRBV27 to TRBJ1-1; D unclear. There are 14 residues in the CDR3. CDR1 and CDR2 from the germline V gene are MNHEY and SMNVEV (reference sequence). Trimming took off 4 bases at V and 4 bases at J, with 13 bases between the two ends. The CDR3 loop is CASSSDTVSTEAFF. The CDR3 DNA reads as TGTGCCAGCAGTTCCGACACGGTAAGCACTGAAGCTTTCTTT.

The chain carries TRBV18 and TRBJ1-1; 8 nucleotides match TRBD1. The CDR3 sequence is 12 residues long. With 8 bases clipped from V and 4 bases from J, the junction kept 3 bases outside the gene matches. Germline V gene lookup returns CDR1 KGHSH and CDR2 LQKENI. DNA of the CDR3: TGTGCCAGCCGTGGACAGGGCACTGAAGCTTTCTTT. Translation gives CASRGQGTEAFF. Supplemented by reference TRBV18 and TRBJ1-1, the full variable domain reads NAGVMQNPRHLVRRRGQEARLRCSPMKGHSHVYWYRQLPEEGLKFMVYLQKENIIDESGMPKERFSAEFPKEGPSILRIQQVVRGDSAAYFCASRGQGTEAFFGQGTRLTVV.

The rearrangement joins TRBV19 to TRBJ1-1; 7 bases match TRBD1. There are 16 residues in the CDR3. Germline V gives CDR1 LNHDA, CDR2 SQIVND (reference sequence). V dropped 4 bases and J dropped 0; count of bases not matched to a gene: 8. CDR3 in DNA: TGTGCCAGTAGTACCGACAGGGTTTTCATGAACACTGAAGCTTTCTTT. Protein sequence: CASSTDRVFMNTEAFF.

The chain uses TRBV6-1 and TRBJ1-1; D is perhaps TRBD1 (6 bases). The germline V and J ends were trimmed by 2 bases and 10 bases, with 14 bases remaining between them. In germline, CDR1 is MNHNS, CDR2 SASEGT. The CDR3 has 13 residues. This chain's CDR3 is CASSERGGHLAFF. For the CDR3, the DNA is TGTGCCAGCAGTGAAAGGGGGGGACATTTAGCTTTCTTT.

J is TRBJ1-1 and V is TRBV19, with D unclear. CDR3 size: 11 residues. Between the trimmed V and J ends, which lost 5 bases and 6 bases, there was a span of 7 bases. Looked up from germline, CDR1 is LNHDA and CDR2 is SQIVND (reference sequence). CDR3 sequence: CASSLGAEAFF. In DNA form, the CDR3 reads TGTGCCAGTAGTCTGGGAGCTGAAGCTTTCTTT.

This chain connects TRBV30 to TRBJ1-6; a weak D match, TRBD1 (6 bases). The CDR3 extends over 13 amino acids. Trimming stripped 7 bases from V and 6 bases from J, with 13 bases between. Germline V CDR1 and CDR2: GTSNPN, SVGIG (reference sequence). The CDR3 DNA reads TGTGCCTCGGTACAGGGCTTTAATTCACCCCTCCACTTT. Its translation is CASVQGFNSPLHF. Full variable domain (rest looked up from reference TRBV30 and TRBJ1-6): SQTIHQWPATLVQPVGSPLSLECTVEGTSNPNLYWYRQAAGRGLQLLFYSVGIGQISSEVPQNLSASRPQDRQFILSSKKLLLSDSGFYLCASVQGFNSPLHFGNGTRLTVT.

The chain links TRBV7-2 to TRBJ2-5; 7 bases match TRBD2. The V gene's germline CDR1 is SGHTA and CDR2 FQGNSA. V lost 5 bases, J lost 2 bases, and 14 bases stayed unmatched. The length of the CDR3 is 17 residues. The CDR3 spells CASSPGGGGARQETQYF. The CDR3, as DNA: TGTGCCAGCAGCCCGGGTGGCGGGGGAGCGAGGCAAGAGACCCAGTACTTC. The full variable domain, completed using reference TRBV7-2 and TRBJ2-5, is GAGVSQSPSNKVTEKGKDVELRCDPISGHTALYWYRQSLGQGLEFLIYFQGNSAPDKSGLPSDRFSAERTGGSVSTLTIQRTQQEDSAVYLCASSPGGGGARQETQYFGPGTRLLVL.

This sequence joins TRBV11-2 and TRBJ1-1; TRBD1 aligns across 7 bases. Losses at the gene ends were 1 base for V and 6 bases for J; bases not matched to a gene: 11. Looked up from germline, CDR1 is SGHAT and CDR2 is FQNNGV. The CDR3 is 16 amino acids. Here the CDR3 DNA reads TGTGCCAGCAGCTTAGGGAACAGGGGCCGCAGGGCTGAAGCTTTCTTT. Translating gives CASSLGNRGRRAEAFF.

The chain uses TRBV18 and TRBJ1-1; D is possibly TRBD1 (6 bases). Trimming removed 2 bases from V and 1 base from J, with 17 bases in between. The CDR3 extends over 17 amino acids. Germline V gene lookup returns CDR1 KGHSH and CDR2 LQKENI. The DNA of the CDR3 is TGTGCCAGCTCACCAGGGGGCGTGGGGGAAGGGAACACTGAAGCTTTCTTT. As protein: CASSPGGVGEGNTEAFF.

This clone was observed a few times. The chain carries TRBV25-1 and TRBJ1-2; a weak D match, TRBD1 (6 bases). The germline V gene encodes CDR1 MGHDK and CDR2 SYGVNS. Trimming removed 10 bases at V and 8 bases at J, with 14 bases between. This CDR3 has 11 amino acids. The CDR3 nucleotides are TGTGCCACCCATACAGGGAGAGGCTACACCTTC. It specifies CATHTGRGYTF.

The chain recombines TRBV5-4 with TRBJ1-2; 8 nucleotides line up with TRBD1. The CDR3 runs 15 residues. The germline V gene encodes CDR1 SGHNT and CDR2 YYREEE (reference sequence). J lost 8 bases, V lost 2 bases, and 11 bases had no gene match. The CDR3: CASSFDRGPYGGYTF. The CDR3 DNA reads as TGTGCCAGCAGCTTCGACAGGGGCCCCTACGGGGGCTACACCTTC. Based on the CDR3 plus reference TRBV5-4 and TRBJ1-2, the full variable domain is ETGVTQSPTHLIKTRGQQVTLRCSSQSGHNTVSWYQQALGQGPQFIFQYYREEENGRGNFPPRFSGLQFPNYSSELNVNALELDDSALYLCASSFDRGPYGGYTFGSGTRLTVV.

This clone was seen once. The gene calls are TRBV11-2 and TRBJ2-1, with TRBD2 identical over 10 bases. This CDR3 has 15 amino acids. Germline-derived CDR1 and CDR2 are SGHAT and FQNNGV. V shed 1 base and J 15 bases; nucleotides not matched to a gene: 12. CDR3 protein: CASSLGTSGEELWFF. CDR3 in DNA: TGTGCCAGCAGCTTAGGGACTAGCGGAGAGGAGCTATGGTTCTTC.

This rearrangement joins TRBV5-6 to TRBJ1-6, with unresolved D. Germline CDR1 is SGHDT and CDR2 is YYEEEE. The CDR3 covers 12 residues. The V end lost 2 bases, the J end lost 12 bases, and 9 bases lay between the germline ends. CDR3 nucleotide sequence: TGTGCCAGCAGCTTTGGAGAGGAACCCCTCCACTTT. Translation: CASSFGEEPLHF. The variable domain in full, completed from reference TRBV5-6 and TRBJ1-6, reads DAGVTQSPTHLIKTRGQQVTLRCSPKSGHDTVSWYQQALGQGPQFIFQYYEEEERQRGNFPDRFSGHQFPNYSSELNVNALLLGDSALYLCASSFGEEPLHFGNGTRLTVT.

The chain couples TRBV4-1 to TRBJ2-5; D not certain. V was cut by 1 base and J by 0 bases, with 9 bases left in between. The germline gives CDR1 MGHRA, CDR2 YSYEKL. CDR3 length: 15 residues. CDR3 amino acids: CASSQGASYQETQYF. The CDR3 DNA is TGCGCCAGCAGCCAAGGGGCTTCGTACCAAGAGACCCAGTACTTC.

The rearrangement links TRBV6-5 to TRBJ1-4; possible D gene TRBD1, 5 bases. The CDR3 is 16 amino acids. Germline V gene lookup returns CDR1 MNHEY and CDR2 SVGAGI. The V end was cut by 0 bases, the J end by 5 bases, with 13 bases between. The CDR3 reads CASSYSPGRGNEKLFF. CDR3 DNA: TGTGCCAGCAGTTACTCCCCCGGGAGGGGAAATGAAAAACTGTTTTTT.

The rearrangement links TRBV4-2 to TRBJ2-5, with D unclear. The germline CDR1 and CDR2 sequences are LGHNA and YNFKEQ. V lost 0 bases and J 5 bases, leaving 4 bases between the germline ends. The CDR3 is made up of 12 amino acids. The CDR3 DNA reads TGTGCCAGCAGCCAAGAATCGGAGACCCAGTACTTC. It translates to CASSQESETQYF.

Here the CDR3 reads CASSIHRGLGYTF. DNA of the CDR3: TGTGCCAGCAGTATACACAGGGGGCTTGGCTACACCTTC. V is TRBV28 and J is TRBJ1-2; TRBD1 matches 9 bases. CDR1 is MDHEN, CDR2 SYDVKM, per germline. There are 13 residues in the CDR3. V lost 5 bases and J lost 7; bases outside the gene matches: 5.

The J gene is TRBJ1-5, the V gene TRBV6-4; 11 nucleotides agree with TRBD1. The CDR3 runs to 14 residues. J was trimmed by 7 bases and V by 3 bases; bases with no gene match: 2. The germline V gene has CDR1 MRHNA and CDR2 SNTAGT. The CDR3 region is CASSEGQGAQPQHF. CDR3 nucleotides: TGTGCCAGCAGTGAAGGACAGGGGGCACAGCCCCAGCATTTT.

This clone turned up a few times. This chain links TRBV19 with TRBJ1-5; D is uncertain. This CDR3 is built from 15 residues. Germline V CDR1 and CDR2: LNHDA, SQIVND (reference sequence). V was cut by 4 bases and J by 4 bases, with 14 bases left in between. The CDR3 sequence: CASSKVWSPNQPQHF. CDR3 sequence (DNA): TGTGCCAGTAGTAAAGTGTGGAGTCCTAATCAGCCCCAGCATTTT.